This T cell receptor beta chain was observed in a study of OX40 agonist ivuxolimab in advanced cancers. Across the whole study: Every 2 weeks, patients got intravenous ivuxolimab at one of six dose levels (0.01-10 mg/kg). Partial responses were achieved by three patients: one hepatocellular carcinoma, two cutaneous melanoma.

The CDR3 extends over 14 amino acids. The germline V gene has CDR1 SGHTA and CDR2 FQGNSA. Trimming took 5 bases from V and 4 from J, leaving 14 bases between them. Clones were sequenced by immunoSEQ multiplex PCR, and TCRdb holds only the in-frame ones, with some missing. The sample has roughly 73,000 clones, 80% to 90% seen once. The rearrangement uses TRBV7-2 and TRBJ1-1, with a tentative D call TRBD1 (5 bases). The sequencing used CD4+ or CD8+ T cells sorted from blood, collected in a trial of the OX40 agonist ivuxolimab. The source of this sequence is an adult with an advanced solid tumor such as melanoma, head and neck, liver or kidney cancer. The CDR3 DNA reads as TGTGCCAGCAGCCGAGCGGGGGGGGTCACTGAAGCTTTCTTT. Protein: CASSRAGGVTEAFF. The whole variable domain, filled in from reference TRBV7-2 and TRBJ1-1, reads GAGVSQSPSNKVTEKGKDVELRCDPISGHTALYWYRQSLGQGLEFLIYFQGNSAPDKSGLPSDRFSAERTGGSVSTLTIQRTQQEDSAVYLCASSRAGGVTEAFFGQGTRLTVV.